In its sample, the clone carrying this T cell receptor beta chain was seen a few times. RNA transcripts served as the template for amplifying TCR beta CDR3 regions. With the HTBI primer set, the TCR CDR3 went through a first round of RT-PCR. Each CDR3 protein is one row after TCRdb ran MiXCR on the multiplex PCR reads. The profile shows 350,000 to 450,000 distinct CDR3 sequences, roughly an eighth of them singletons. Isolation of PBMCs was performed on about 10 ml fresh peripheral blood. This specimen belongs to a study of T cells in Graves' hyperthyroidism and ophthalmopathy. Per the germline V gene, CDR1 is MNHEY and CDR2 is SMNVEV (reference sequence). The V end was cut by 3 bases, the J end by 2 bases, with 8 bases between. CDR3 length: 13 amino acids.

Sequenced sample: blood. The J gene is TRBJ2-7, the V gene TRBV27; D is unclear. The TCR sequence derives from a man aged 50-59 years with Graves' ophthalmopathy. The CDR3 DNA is TGTGCCAGCAGTTTCGCCGAAACCTACGAGCAGTACTTC. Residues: CASSFAETYEQYF.